This is a list of T cell receptor beta chains from one sample in a study of T cell repertoires in cytomegalovirus infection. Each CDR3 protein gets one entry after TCRdb re-called the reads with MiXCR. The data show around 770,000 distinct CDR3 sequences, about 29% seen once. These receptors are not linked to any known antigen. The source material was cultured CD8+ T cells from PBMCs, sampled from culture after CMV antigen stimulation. These TCRs come from a human donor in good health (CMV status not recorded). Some clones in this sample may be carry-over from other donors' samples. The CDR3 runs from the conserved cysteine through the conserved F or W. A D gene is named only where the DNA matches it firmly. The size of a clone is reported for some rows only, either as once, few or many, or as a class for expanded clones.

D gene,V gene,J gene,clone size,CDR3 DNA,CDR3 protein
-,TRBV12-3/TRBV12-4,TRBJ2-1,many,TGTGCCAGCAGTTTAACCGGGGCAGTCTACAATGAGCAGTTCTTC,CASSLTGAVYNEQFF
-,TRBV6-5,TRBJ2-1,-,TGTGCCAGCAGTTATACGACCTTAGGACCCAAACCCTACAATGAGCAGTTCTTC,CASSYTTLGPKPYNEQFF
TRBD2,TRBV7-9,TRBJ2-7,-,TGTGCCAGCAGCTCAGCCGGGACTAGCGGCCCTTATCCCCCACTCTACGAGCAGTACTTC,CASSSAGTSGPYPPLYEQYF
TRBD2,TRBV10-3,TRBJ2-5,-,TGTGCCATCAGTGGGACGACTAGCGCAGGCGAAGAGACCCAGTACTTC,CAISGTTSAGEETQYF
TRBD2,TRBV20-1,TRBJ2-2,-,TGCAGTGCTCCGGGACTAAACACCGGGGAGCTGTTTTTT,CSAPGLNTGELFF
-,TRBV4-1,TRBJ1-2,-,TGCGCCAGCAGCCAAGATGGCTATGGCTACACCTTC,CASSQDGYGYTF
-,TRBV6-2/TRBV6-3,TRBJ1-2,few,TGTGCCAGCAAGACACACAGGGACTACACCTTC,CASKTHRDYTF
-,TRBV25-1,TRBJ1-5,-,TGTGCCAGCAGTGGGGTGGGGGGGGATAGCAATCAGCCCCAGCATTTT,CASSGVGGDSNQPQHF
TRBD1,TRBV29-1,TRBJ2-3,-,TGCAGTACAGAACAGGGGTCGCACACAGATACGCAGTATTTT,CSTEQGSHTDTQYF
TRBD1,TRBV11-3,TRBJ2-1,-,TGTGCCAGCAGCCCTGGGCGCGGGACAGGCCACAATGAGCAGTTCTTC,CASSPGRGTGHNEQFF
-,TRBV6-2/TRBV6-3,TRBJ2-5,-,TGTGCCAGCAGTAGCCTCGTGGAGTTCGGAGAGACCCAGTACTTC,CASSSLVEFGETQYF
-,TRBV12-3/TRBV12-4,TRBJ1-2,-,TGTGCCAGCAGTTTAGTCGTTCGTAGCGGCTACACCTTC,CASSLVVRSGYTF
-,TRBV12-3/TRBV12-4,TRBJ1-3,-,TGTGCCAGCAGCCTCCTGGGAACTGGAAACACCATATATTTT,CASSLLGTGNTIYF
-,TRBV9,TRBJ2-3,-,TGTGCCAGCAGCGGGGGGACCTCCTTCACAGATACGCAGTATTTT,CASSGGTSFTDTQYF
-,TRBV7-9,TRBJ2-2,-,TGTGCCAGCAAGGTCGGCGTGAACACCGGGGAGCTGTTTTTT,CASKVGVNTGELFF
-,TRBV20-1,TRBJ1-3,-,TGCAGTGCTAGAGGTCCGATGAGCTCTGGAAACACCATATATTTT,CSARGPMSSGNTIYF
TRBD1,TRBV6-5,TRBJ1-2,-,TGTGCCAGCAGTTACAGGACAGGGGTCGACGGCTACACCTTC,CASSYRTGVDGYTF
TRBD1,TRBV7-9,TRBJ2-1,-,TGTGCCAGCAGCCTCGGACAGGGGGTCCCAAGCTCCTACAATGAGCAGTTCTTC,CASSLGQGVPSSYNEQFF
-,TRBV7-8,TRBJ2-5,many,TGTGCCAGCAGCTACCGACCTGGGGGGGGGGCCCCAGAGACCCAGTACTTC,CASSYRPGGGAPETQYF
-,TRBV27,TRBJ1-2,-,TGTGCCAGCGGTTTCTCTCTGACAGCCAACTATGGCTACACCTTC,CASGFSLTANYGYTF
TRBD2,TRBV5-6,TRBJ2-5,-,TGTGCCAGCAGCATCTCAGCGGGAGGGGAGACCCAGTACTTC,CASSISAGGETQYF
-,TRBV9,TRBJ2-3,few,TGTGCCAGCAGCGTAGAGTCAGATACGCAGTATTTT,CASSVESDTQYF
-,TRBV7-4,TRBJ2-5,-,TGTGCCAGCAGCTCATCCCCGACGGGACCTCAAGAGACCCAGTACTTC,CASSSSPTGPQETQYF
TRBD1,TRBV14,TRBJ1-2,-,TGTGCCAGCAGTCAATACCCGGACAGGGGTGATGGCTACACCTTC,CASSQYPDRGDGYTF
-,TRBV12-3/TRBV12-4,TRBJ2-5,few,TGTGCCAGCAGTCCCAGGGAATACCAAGAGACCCAGTACTTC,CASSPREYQETQYF
-,TRBV7-4,TRBJ1-1,-,TGTGCCAGCAGCGCCAGCAACGGGCTGAACACTGAAGCTTTCTTT,CASSASNGLNTEAFF
-,TRBV19,TRBJ1-1,-,TGTGCCAGTAGTATAATCGGACTTGGGAACACTGAAGCTTTCTTT,CASSIIGLGNTEAFF
-,TRBV7-2,TRBJ2-1,-,TGTGCCAGCAGCTTTCTCGGGGGCCACTACAATGAGCAGTTCTTC,CASSFLGGHYNEQFF
TRBD2,TRBV7-8,TRBJ2-2,many,TGTGCCAGCAGCCTGGGACTACCCCAAACCGGGGAGCTGTTTTTT,CASSLGLPQTGELFF
-,TRBV27,TRBJ1-1,-,TGTGCCAGCAGTAAGGGGTACACTGAAGCTTTCTTT,CASSKGYTEAFF
-,TRBV7-4,TRBJ1-5,-,TGTGCCAGCAGCCCTGCCCCCGGGGGCCTCAATCAGCCCCAGCATTTT,CASSPAPGGLNQPQHF
-,TRBV19,TRBJ2-7,-,TGTGCCACCTCGGGACACCTACCCTACGAGCAGTACTTC,CATSGHLPYEQYF
-,TRBV11-1,TRBJ2-5,-,TGTGCCAGCAGCTTAGTGGGACCCACCGCGGAGACCCAGTACTTC,CASSLVGPTAETQYF
-,TRBV19,TRBJ1-2,-,TGTGCCAGTGGCGGGACTTACCTAGCGAATGGCTACACCTTC,CASGGTYLANGYTF
TRBD1,TRBV7-6,TRBJ1-5,few,TGTGCCAGCAGCTTAGGGGGACAGGGTTTCGCCGTGGGTCAGCCCCAGCATTTT,CASSLGGQGFAVGQPQHF
TRBD2,TRBV7-8,TRBJ2-3,-,TGTGCCAGCAGCCTACAAATGGGACTAGCGGGGAGCACAGATACGCAGTATTTT,CASSLQMGLAGSTDTQYF
-,TRBV6-8,TRBJ1-1,-,TGTGCCAGCAGTTACGGGACACTGAACACTGAAGCTTTCTTT,CASSYGTLNTEAFF
-,TRBV29-1,TRBJ1-1,-,TGCAGCGTTCGACAGCTGAACACTGAAGCTTTCTTT,CSVRQLNTEAFF
TRBD2,TRBV7-2,TRBJ2-1,-,TGTGCCAGCAGCTTACTAGCGGGGGGGGTAGATGAGCAGTTCTTC,CASSLLAGGVDEQFF
-,TRBV7-9,TRBJ2-2,-,TGTGCCAGCCCCCCCCCGTCCCGGGAGCTGTTTTTT,CASPPPSRELFF